The T cell receptor beta chain described here comes from a study of T cell repertoires in cytomegalovirus infection. Study at large: Used in the study were CMV epitopes, some recently identified and HLA-C-restricted, others well-studied and HLA-B-restricted. Carrying CMV and the relevant HLA type showed in public TCR beta signatures. Whole-study results and caveats: Carriers of CMV and the relevant HLA type were discriminated by public TCR beta frequency. The ex vivo response was dominated by HLA-C-restricted CMV-specific TCR beta clonotypes.

In TCRdb, the reads were re-called with MiXCR into one record per CDR3 protein. The sample lists about 270,000 distinct CDR3 sequences, 22% occurring once. A few counts support this clonotype. Its antigen is as yet unknown. The source of this sequence is a human donor in good health (CMV status not recorded). Some clones in this sample may be carry-over from other donors' samples. This sample comprised cultured PBMCs, obtained from culture after CMV antigen stimulation.

The CDR3 here is CASSPPMADTQYF. Written as DNA, the CDR3 is TGTGCCAGCTCACCCCCGATGGCAGATACGCAGTATTTT. This rearrangement joins TRBV18 to TRBJ2-3; D gene unclear. With 3 bases removed from V and 4 bases from J, the gap between germline ends came to 8 bases. The CDR3 length is 13 residues. Germline lookup yields CDR1 KGHSH and CDR2 LQKENI.